A single sample gave rise to the 17 T cell receptor beta chains below, sequenced in a study of blood T cell repertoires in COVID-19. Data came from immunoSEQ multiplex PCR; TCRdb stores just in-frame clones and leaves some out. Here the sample spans tens of thousands of clones, over 75% being singletons. The sequenced sample was peripheral blood. These receptors were obtained from a human donor in a cohort sampled during active COVID-19.

The chain employs TRBV6-1 and TRBJ1-4, with D possibly TRBD1 on 5 matching bases. Germline CDR1 is MNHNS and CDR2 is SASEGT. V shed 4 bases and J shed 11 bases, with 29 bases lying between them. This CDR3 contains 18 residues. Here the CDR3 reads CASSVIGSGRQREVKLFF. CDR3 nucleotides: TGTGCCAGCAGTGTTATCGGCTCTGGTCGACAGAGGGAGGTGAAACTGTTTTTT.

The rearrangement joins TRBV7-2 to TRBJ2-5; D might be TRBD2 (7 bases). V was clipped by 2 bases and J by 5 bases, with 18 bases between them. CDR1 and CDR2 from the germline V gene are SGHTA and FQGNSA. This CDR3 has 16 amino acids. As DNA, the CDR3 is TGTGCCAGCAGCTTATATGGGGGGGGGCTTCGTGAGACCCAGTACTTC. Its protein product is CASSLYGGGLRETQYF. The full variable domain, rest sourced from reference TRBV7-2 and TRBJ2-5, is GAGVSQSPSNKVTEKGKDVELRCDPISGHTALYWYRQSLGQGLEFLIYFQGNSAPDKSGLPSDRFSAERTGGSVSTLTIQRTQQEDSAVYLCASSLYGGGLRETQYFGPGTRLLVL.

The chain carries TRBV28 and TRBJ2-7, with D maybe TRBD1 (5 bases). Per the germline V gene, CDR1 is MDHEN and CDR2 is SYDVKM. V was cut by 3 bases and J by 0 bases, with 9 bases left in between. The CDR3 runs 14 residues. Here the CDR3 DNA reads TGTGCCAGCAGTTTCCTGGACAACTCCTACGAGCAGTACTTC. The encoded protein is CASSFLDNSYEQYF.

This rearrangement joins TRBV6-2 or TRBV6-3 to TRBJ1-3; D gene unclear. The CDR3 is made up of 15 amino acids. Germline V gene data show CDR1 as MNHEY and CDR2 as SVGEGT. The V gene lost 2 bases and the J gene lost 0 bases, with 8 bases spanning the gap. CDR3 nucleotides: TGTGCCAGCAGTTACCAAAGCTACTCTGGAAACACCATATATTTT. It specifies CASSYQSYSGNTIYF.

This sequence joins TRBV5-1 and TRBJ1-4; possibly TRBD1 for D (6 bases). The CDR3 covers 17 residues. V was cut by 4 bases and J by 1 base, with 17 bases left in between. In germline, CDR1 is SGHRS, CDR2 YFSETQ. CDR3 sequence: CASSTGDTGITNEKLFF. The CDR3 nucleotides are TGCGCCAGCAGCACCGGGGACACCGGTATAACTAATGAAAAACTGTTTTTT.

The chain carries TRBV6-5 and TRBJ1-2; 7 nucleotides match TRBD1. The CDR3 spans 14 residues. J was trimmed by 5 bases and V by 6 bases; bases with no gene match: 9. Germline V lookup: CDR1 MNHEY, CDR2 SVGAGI. Here the CDR3 DNA reads TGTGCCAGCAGCGCCCCAGGGGGGAGATATGGCTACACCTTC. Its translation: CASSAPGGRYGYTF.

The rearrangement uses TRBV5-5 and TRBJ2-2; 7 bases map to TRBD1. Germline V lookup: CDR1 SGHKS, CDR2 YYEKEE (reference sequence). The CDR3 sequence is 15 residues long. Trimming at V came to 1 base and at J to 5 bases, leaving 5 bases not matched to a gene. CDR3 DNA sequence: TGTGCCAGCAGCTTGACAGGGGCTGCGACCGGGGAGCTGTTTTTT. Translation: CASSLTGAATGELFF.

This rearrangement joins TRBV11-2 to TRBJ2-3, with no clear D. Per germline, CDR1 SGHAT and CDR2 FQNNGV. V lost 1 base and J lost 2, with 7 bases in between. This CDR3 is 14 amino acids long. CDR3 coding DNA: TGTGCCAGCAGCTTAGCACAAAACACAGATACGCAGTATTTT. Amino acids: CASSLAQNTDTQYF. Together with reference TRBV11-2 and TRBJ2-3, the CDR3 gives the full variable domain: EAGVAQSPRYKIIEKRQSVAFWCNPISGHATLYWYQQILGQGPKLLIQFQNNGVVDDSQLPKDRFSAERLKGVDSTLKIQPAKLEDSAVYLCASSLAQNTDTQYFGPGTRLTVL.

The chain links TRBV4-3 to TRBJ1-2; no firm D call. The CDR3 runs to 16 residues. V was pared by 0 bases and J by 7 bases, with 18 bases between. CDR1 is LGHNA, CDR2 YSLEER, per germline. DNA of the CDR3: TGCGCCAGCAGCCAAGATTACGGCATTCTGAGGAGTGGCTACACCTTC. Translation: CASSQDYGILRSGYTF.

The J gene is TRBJ2-2, the V gene TRBV23-1; unclear D gene. TRBV23-1 qualifies as an ORF whose function is uncertain. This CDR3 has 17 residues. V lost 2 bases to trimming and J lost 3 bases, with 16 bases between them. The DNA for the CDR3 is TGCGCCAGCAGTCAACTCCCTTGGCGGCCGCACACCGGGGAGCTGTTTTTT. It translates to CASSQLPWRPHTGELFF.

CDR3 DNA sequence: TGTGCCAGCAGTTTAGGCGGGGTTATCCAAGAGACCCAGTACTTC. Its protein product is CASSLGGVIQETQYF. The V and J genes are TRBV27 and TRBJ2-5, with D tentatively TRBD2 (6 bases). With 2 bases removed from V and 1 base from J, the gap between germline ends came to 11 bases. Germline CDR1 reads MNHEY; CDR2 reads SMNVEV (reference sequence). CDR3 length equals 15 residues.

The chain is built from TRBV7-3 and TRBJ2-1, with 8 nucleotides matching TRBD2. V trimming: 4 bases; J trimming: 4 bases; junction bases outside the gene matches: 6. The CDR3 has 15 residues. The germline gives CDR1 SGHTA, CDR2 FQGTGA. The DNA for the CDR3 is TGTGCCAGCAGCTCCTCGGGCGGGGGGTACAATGAGCAGTTCTTC. Encoded protein: CASSSSGGGYNEQFF.

The J gene is TRBJ2-3, the V gene TRBV4-3; 11 bases are a match to TRBD2. Germline V lookup: CDR1 LGHNA, CDR2 YSLEER. This CDR3 comprises 15 residues. The J segment lost 7 bases and the V segment lost 5 bases, leaving 8 bases of the junction unmatched. This chain's CDR3 is CASSSRTSGWHTQYF. As DNA, the CDR3 is TGCGCCAGCAGCTCGAGGACTAGCGGGTGGCATACGCAGTATTTT.

The V call is TRBV29-1, the J call TRBJ1-1; D not certain. With 6 bases removed from V and 7 bases from J, the gap between germline ends came to 9 bases. From germline, CDR1 is SQVTM and CDR2 ANQGSEA. The CDR3 sequence is 10 residues long. The CDR3 protein is CSVARIEAFF. The CDR3 nucleotides are TGCAGCGTGGCCAGGATTGAAGCTTTCTTT.

The chain couples TRBV9 to TRBJ1-5; unclear D gene. CDR1 SGDLS and CDR2 YYNGEE come from the germline V gene. V dropped 0 bases and J dropped 7 bases, with 8 bases sitting between them. CDR3 length equals 13 residues. The CDR3 region is CASSVDPGQPQHF. For the CDR3, the DNA is TGTGCCAGCAGCGTAGATCCGGGGCAGCCCCAGCATTTT.

The rearrangement joins TRBV5-1 to TRBJ2-7; 12 positions agree with TRBD2. The CDR3 extends over 17 amino acids. After removal of 0 bases from V and 3 bases from J, the junction contained 7 bases not matched to a gene. Per germline, CDR1 SGHRS and CDR2 YFSETQ. The CDR3 reads CASSLVAGLAGNYEQYF. The CDR3 DNA sequence: TGCGCCAGCAGCTTGGTGGCGGGACTAGCGGGCAACTACGAGCAGTACTTC.

The chain couples TRBV4-3 to TRBJ2-2; a weak D match, TRBD2 (5 bases). Germline V lookup: CDR1 LGHNA, CDR2 YSLEER. V lost 0 bases and J lost 6, with 14 bases in between. The CDR3 covers 16 residues. The CDR3 sequence is CASSQDRQWGAGELFF. In nucleotides, the CDR3 is TGCGCCAGCAGCCAAGATCGTCAGTGGGGAGCCGGGGAGCTGTTTTTT.